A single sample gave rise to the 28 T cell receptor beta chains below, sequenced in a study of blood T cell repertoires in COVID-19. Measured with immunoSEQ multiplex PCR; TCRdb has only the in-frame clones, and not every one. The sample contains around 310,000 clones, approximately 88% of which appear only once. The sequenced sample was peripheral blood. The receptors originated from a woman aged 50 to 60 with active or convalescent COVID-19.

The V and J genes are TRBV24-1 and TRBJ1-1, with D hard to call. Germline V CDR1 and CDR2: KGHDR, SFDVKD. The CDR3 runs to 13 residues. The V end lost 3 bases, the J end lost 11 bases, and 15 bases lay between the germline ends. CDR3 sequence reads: CATSDPWTSAAFF. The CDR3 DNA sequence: TGTGCCACCAGTGATCCCTGGACTTCGGCGGCTTTCTTT.

This CDR3 reads CASSVQGSYGYTF. For the CDR3, the DNA is TGTGCCAGCAGCGTACAGGGATCCTATGGCTACACCTTC. The chain recombines TRBV28 with TRBJ1-2; TRBD1 is a possible D gene (6 bases). With 6 bases removed from V and 4 bases from J, the gap between germline ends came to 12 bases. The germline CDR1 and CDR2 sequences are MDHEN and SYDVKM. The CDR3 runs 13 residues.

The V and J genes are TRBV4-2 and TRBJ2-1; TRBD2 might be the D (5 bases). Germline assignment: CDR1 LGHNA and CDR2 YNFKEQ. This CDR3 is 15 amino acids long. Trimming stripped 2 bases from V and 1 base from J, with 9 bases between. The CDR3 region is CASSQSSLSYNEQFF. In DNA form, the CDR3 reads TGTGCCAGCAGCCAATCTAGCTTGTCCTACAATGAGCAGTTCTTC.

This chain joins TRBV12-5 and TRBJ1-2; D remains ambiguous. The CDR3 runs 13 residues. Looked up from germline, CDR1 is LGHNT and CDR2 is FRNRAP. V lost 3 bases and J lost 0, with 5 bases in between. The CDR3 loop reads CASGLQPNYGYTF. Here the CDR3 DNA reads TGTGCTAGTGGTTTACAGCCTAACTATGGCTACACCTTC.

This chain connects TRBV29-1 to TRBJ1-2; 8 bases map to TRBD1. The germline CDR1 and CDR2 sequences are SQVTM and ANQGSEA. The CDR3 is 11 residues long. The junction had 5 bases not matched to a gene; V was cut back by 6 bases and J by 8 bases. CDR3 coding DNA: TGCAGCGTCCGGGACAGGTGGGGCTACACCTTC. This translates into CSVRDRWGYTF.

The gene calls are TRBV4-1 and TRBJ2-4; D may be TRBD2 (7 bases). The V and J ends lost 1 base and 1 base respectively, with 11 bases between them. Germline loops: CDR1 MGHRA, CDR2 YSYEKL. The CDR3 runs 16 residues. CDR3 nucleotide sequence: TGCGCCAGCAGCCAAGGGGGGGGCATGGCCAAAAACATTCAGTACTTC. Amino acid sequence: CASSQGGGMAKNIQYF.

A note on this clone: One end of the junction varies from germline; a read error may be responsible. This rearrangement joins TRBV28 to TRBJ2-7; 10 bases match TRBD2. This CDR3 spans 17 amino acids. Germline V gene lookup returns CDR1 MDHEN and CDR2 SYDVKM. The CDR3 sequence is CASSLRVSGRASNEQYF. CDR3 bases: TGTGCCAGCAGTTTAAGGGTAAGCGGGAGGGCCTCCAACGAGCAGTACTTC.

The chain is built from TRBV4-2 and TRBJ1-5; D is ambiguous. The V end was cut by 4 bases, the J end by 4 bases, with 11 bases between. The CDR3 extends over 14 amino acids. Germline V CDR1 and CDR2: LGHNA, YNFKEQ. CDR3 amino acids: CASSPREGNQPQHF. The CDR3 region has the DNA TGTGCCAGCAGCCCAAGGGAGGGTAATCAGCCCCAGCATTTT.

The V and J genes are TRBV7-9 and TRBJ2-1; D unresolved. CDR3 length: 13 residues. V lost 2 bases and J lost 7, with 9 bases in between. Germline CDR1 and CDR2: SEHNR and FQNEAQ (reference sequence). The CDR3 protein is CASSLNLQNEQFF. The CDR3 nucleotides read TGTGCCAGCAGCTTAAATCTGCAGAATGAGCAGTTCTTC.

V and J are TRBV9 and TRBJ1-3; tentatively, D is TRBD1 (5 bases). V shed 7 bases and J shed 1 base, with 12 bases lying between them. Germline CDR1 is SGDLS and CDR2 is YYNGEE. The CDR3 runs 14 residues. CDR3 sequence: CASALPGSGNTIYF. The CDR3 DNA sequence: TGTGCCAGCGCACTACCAGGGTCTGGAAACACCATATATTTT.

CDR3 nucleotides: TGTGCCAGCCGTTTCAGCTCCGGGACAGGGTTTTCACCCCTCCACTTT. The encoded protein is CASRFSSGTGFSPLHF. This chain connects TRBV6-5 to TRBJ1-6, with 9 positions matching TRBD1. CDR3 size: 16 residues. J was trimmed by 9 bases and V by 8 bases; bases with no gene match: 14. The germline V gene encodes CDR1 MNHEY and CDR2 SVGAGI.

CDR3 bases: TGTGCCTGGAATCCCGGGGGATGGGACTATGGCTACACCTTC. Translating it yields CAWNPGGWDYGYTF. The J gene is TRBJ1-2, the V gene TRBV30, with D perhaps TRBD1 (5 bases). The germline CDR1 and CDR2 sequences are GTSNPN and SVGIG (reference sequence). V lost 4 bases and J lost 3, with 15 bases in between. The CDR3 totals 14 residues.

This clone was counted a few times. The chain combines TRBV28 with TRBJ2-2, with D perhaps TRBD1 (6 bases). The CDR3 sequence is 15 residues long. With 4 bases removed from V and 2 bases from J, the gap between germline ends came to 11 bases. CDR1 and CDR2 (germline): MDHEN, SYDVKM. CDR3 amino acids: CASSSRQVNTGELFF. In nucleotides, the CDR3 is TGTGCCAGCAGTTCGCGACAGGTTAACACCGGGGAGCTGTTTTTT.

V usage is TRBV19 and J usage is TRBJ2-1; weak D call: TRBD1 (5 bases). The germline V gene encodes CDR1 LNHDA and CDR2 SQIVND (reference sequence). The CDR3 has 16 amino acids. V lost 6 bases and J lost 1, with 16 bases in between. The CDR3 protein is CASSSLRARSYNEQFF. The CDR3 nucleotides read TGTGCCAGTAGCTCTCTCAGGGCCCGATCCTACAATGAGCAGTTCTTC. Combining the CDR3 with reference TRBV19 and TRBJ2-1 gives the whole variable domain DGGITQSPKYLFRKEGQNVTLSCEQNLNHDAMYWYRQDPGQGLRLIYYSQIVNDFQKGDIAEGYSVSREKKESFPLTVTSAQKNPTAFYLCASSSLRARSYNEQFFGPGTRLTVL.

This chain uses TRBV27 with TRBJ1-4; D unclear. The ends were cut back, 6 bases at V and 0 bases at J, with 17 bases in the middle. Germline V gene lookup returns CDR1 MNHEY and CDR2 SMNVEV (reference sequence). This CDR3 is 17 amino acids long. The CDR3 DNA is TGTGCCAGCAGCCGGGCGGGGTGGAGTGCAACTAATGAAAAACTGTTTTTT. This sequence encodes CASSRAGWSATNEKLFF. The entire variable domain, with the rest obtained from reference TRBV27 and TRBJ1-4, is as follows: EAQVTQNPRYLITVTGKKLTVTCSQNMNHEYMSWYRQDPGLGLRQIYYSMNVEVTDKGDVPEGYKVSRKEKRNFPLILESPSPNQTSLYFCASSRAGWSATNEKLFFGSGTQLSVL.

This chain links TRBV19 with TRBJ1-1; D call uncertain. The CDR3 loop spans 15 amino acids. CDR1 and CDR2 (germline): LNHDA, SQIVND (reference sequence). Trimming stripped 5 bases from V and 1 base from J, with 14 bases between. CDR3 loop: CASSVQLKQNTEAFF. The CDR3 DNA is TGTGCCAGTAGTGTGCAGTTAAAACAGAACACTGAAGCTTTCTTT. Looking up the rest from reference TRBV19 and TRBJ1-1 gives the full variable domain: DGGITQSPKYLFRKEGQNVTLSCEQNLNHDAMYWYRQDPGQGLRLIYYSQIVNDFQKGDIAEGYSVSREKKESFPLTVTSAQKNPTAFYLCASSVQLKQNTEAFFGQGTRLTVV.

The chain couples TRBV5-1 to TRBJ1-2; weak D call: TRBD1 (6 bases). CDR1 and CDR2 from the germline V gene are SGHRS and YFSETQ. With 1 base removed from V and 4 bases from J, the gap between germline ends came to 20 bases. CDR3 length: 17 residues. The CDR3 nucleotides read TGCGCCAGCAGCTTGTCGGCAGGGGAAGTTCCTGGCTATGGCTACACCTTC. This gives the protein CASSLSAGEVPGYGYTF. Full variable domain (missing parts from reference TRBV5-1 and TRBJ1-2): KAGVTQTPRYLIKTRGQQVTLSCSPISGHRSVSWYQQTPGQGLQFLFEYFSETQRNKGNFPGRFSGRQFSNSRSEMNVSTLELGDSALYLCASSLSAGEVPGYGYTFGSGTRLTVV.

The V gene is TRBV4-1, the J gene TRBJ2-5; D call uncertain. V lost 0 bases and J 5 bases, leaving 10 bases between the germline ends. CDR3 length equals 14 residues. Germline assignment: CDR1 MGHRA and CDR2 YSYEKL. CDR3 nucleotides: TGCGCCAGCAGCCAAGATACGAGTACGGAGACCCAGTACTTC. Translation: CASSQDTSTETQYF.

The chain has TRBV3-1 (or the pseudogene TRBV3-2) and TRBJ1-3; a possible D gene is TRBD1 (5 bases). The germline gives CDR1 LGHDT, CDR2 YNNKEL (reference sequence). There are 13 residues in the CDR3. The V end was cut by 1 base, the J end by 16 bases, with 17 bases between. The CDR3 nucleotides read TGTGCCAGCAGCCAAGGTTCTCCCGGGACTAAGTATTTT. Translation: CASSQGSPGTKYF.

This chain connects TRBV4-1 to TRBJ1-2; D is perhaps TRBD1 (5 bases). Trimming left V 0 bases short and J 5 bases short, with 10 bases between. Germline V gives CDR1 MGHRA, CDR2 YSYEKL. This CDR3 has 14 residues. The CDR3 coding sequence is TGCGCCAGCAGCCAAGACCAATCAGGGTATGGCTACACCTTC. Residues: CASSQDQSGYGYTF.

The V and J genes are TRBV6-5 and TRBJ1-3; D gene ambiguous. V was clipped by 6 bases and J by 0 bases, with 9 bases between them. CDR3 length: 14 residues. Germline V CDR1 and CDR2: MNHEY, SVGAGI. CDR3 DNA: TGTGCCAGCAGGGACTCAAGCTCTGGAAACACCATATATTTT. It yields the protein CASRDSSSGNTIYF.

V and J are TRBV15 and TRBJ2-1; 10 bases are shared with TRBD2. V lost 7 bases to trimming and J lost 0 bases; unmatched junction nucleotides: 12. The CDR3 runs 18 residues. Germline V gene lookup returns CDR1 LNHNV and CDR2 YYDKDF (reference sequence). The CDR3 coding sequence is TGTGCCACCACTCCCCGGACTAGCGGTTTAAGCTCCTACAATGAGCAGTTCTTC. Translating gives CATTPRTSGLSSYNEQFF.

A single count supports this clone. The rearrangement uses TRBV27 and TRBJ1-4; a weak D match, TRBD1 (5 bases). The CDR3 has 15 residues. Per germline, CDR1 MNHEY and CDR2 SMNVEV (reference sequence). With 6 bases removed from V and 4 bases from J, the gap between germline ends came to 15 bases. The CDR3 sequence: CASRQRGGYNEKLFF. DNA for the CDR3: TGTGCCAGCAGACAGCGGGGCGGTTATAATGAAAAACTGTTTTTT.

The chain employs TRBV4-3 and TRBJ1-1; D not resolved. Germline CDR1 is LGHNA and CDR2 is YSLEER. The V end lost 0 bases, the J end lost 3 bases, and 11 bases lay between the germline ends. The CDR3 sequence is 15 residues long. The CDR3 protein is CASSQDIGEDTEAFF. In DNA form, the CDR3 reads TGCGCCAGCAGCCAAGATATCGGGGAGGACACTGAAGCTTTCTTT.

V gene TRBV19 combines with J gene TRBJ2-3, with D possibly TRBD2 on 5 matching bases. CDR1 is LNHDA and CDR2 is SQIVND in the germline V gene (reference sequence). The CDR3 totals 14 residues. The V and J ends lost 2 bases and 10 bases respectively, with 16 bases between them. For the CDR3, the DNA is TGTGCCAGTAGTATAAAACTAGGAATGGTGGCGCAGTATTTT. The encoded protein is CASSIKLGMVAQYF.

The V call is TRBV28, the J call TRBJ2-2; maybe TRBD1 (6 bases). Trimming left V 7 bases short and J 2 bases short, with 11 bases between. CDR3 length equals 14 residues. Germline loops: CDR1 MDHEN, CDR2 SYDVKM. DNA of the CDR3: TGTGCCAGCATCCGGGACACCAACACCGGGGAGCTGTTTTTT. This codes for CASIRDTNTGELFF.

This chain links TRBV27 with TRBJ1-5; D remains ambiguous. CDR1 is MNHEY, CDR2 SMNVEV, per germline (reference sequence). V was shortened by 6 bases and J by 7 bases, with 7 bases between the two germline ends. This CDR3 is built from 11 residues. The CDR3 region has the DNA TGTGCCAGCAGCCTACTACAGCCCCAGCATTTT. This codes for CASSLLQPQHF.

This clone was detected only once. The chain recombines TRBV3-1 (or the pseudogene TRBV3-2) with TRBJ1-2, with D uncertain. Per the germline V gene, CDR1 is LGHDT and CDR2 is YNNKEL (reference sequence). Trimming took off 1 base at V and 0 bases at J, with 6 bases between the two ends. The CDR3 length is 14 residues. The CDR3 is CASSQAGPNYGYTF. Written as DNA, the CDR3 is TGTGCCAGCAGCCAAGCAGGTCCTAACTATGGCTACACCTTC.